This T cell receptor beta chain was found in a study of blood T cell repertoires in COVID-19. Study context: The cDNA or gDNA used as material had been derived from T cells, B-cell-depleted T cells, or PBMCs.

Using immunoSEQ multiplex PCR, the repertoire was profiled, and TCRdb retains in-frame clones only, with some absent. The data contain some 190,000 clones, approximately 80% of them singletons. Germline V gives CDR1 MNHNY, CDR2 SVGAGI (reference sequence). Trimming removed 6 bases from V and 0 bases from J; junction bases left unmatched: 15. The CDR3 is 19 amino acids. The genes are TRBV6-6 and TRBJ2-7, with 12 bases identical to TRBD2. The source is a man aged 55 to 70 who had been exposed to COVID-19. What was sequenced was PBMCs or T cells enriched from blood (not recorded which). The CDR3 nucleotides are TGTGCCAGCAGCTCTACTAGCGGGAGGACCCTCAGGAGCTCCTACGAGCAGTACTTC. It translates to CASSSTSGRTLRSSYEQYF.